This T cell receptor (beta chain) was found in a study of vaccination and CD4 T cells after COVID-19. At the level of the study: Control cultures were supplied with a CEFX pool, an HIV-1 Nef pool, or no peptide at all. Study outcomes and limitations: Clonotypes reactive to SARS-CoV-2 had a median that went up from 21 to 38, but not significantly. The study sampled relatively few convalescent patients and omitted early post-infection timepoints. Researchers report that 304 of 307 vaccine-specific clones in convalescent patients proved spike mono-reactive.

Treatment described: roughly 10-day PBMC culture with coronavirus spike peptide pools or control peptides (ViraFEST assay). The Oncomine TCR Beta short-read assay was applied to DNA of cultured CD4+ T cells. Using its own MiXCR run on the PCR reads, TCRdb lists one record per CDR3 protein. The sample consists of approximately 16,000 distinct CDR3 sequences, about two fifths of them appearing once. This CDR3 is 16 amino acids long. V was pared by 0 bases and J by 1 base, with 7 bases of the junction left unmatched. Germline V gene sequence: CDR1 DFQATT, CDR2 SNEGSKA (reference sequence). As to this clonotype: Its antigen is not identified.

The chain couples TRBV20-1 to TRBJ2-5, with TRBD2 matching 8 bases. The source material was CD4+ T cells from blood, cultured in vitro, sampled after SARS-CoV-2 vaccination. The sequence derives from a human donor who had recovered from COVID-19. CDR3 in amino acids: CSARDVSGGAQETQYF. In DNA, the CDR3 is TGCAGTGCTAGAGATGTTTCGGGAGGGGCCCAAGAGACCCAGTACTTC.